The T cell receptor beta chain under discussion was sequenced for a study of lung T cells in sarcoidosis with Löfgren's syndrome. Trimming took 2 bases from V and 9 from J, leaving 17 bases between them. Germline CDR1 reads SEHNR; CDR2 reads FQNEAQ (reference sequence). The CDR3 spans 14 residues. In TCRdb, the reads were re-called with MiXCR into one record per CDR3 protein. The data show 58,000 or so distinct CDR3 sequences, 20% to 25% seen once. There are many counts of this clonotype. The antigen remains unidentified. Study results and limitations: Shared TRAV12-1 and TRBV2 CDR3 motifs were reported across several patients.

The gene calls are TRBV7-9 and TRBJ2-7; D uncertain. The source of this sequence is a human donor with sarcoidosis (Löfgren's syndrome or another form), or a control subject (not recorded which). Source material: CD4+ T cells from PBMCs. CDR3 amino acids: CASSLTDGRGAQYV. In DNA, the CDR3 is TGTGCCAGCAGCTTAACAGACGGTCGAGGAGCGCAGTACGTC.